This TCR beta chain was recovered during a study of shared clonotypes between healthy human individuals. Some clones are missing from TCRdb's copy, which holds only in-frame ones; the method was immunoSEQ multiplex PCR. Of 950,000 to 1,100,000 clones detected, more than 75% appear once; the ten largest clones hold roughly 0.61%. In its sample, this clone was seen a few times. Germline V gives CDR1 SGHTA, CDR2 FQGNSA. The CDR3 spans 16 residues. Between the trimmed V and J ends, which lost 1 base and 3 bases, there was a span of 16 bases. The TCR originated in a man between 18 and 35 years old in good health. Some clones in this sample may be carry-over from other donors' samples. V usage is TRBV7-2 and J usage is TRBJ2-7, with D possibly being TRBD2 (6 bases). The specimen sequenced was memory CD4+ T cells from PBMCs. Indicated subset: CD45RA-negative fraction. CDR3 coding DNA: TGTGCCAGCAGCTTAGGCCCTCCGGGACTCAGCTACGAGCAGTACTTC. This sequence encodes CASSLGPPGLSYEQYF.